A single sample gave rise to the 10 T cell receptor beta chains below, sequenced in a study of OX40 agonist ivuxolimab in advanced cancers. Method: immunoSEQ multiplex PCR; TCRdb's copy keeps in-frame clones and lacks some. The table includes roughly 59,000 clones, 81% detected once. The material was CD4+ or CD8+ T cells sorted from blood, obtained in a trial of the OX40 agonist ivuxolimab. These receptors were taken from an adult with an advanced solid tumor such as melanoma, head and neck, liver or kidney cancer.

This chain uses TRBV5-4 with TRBJ2-5, with 7 nucleotides matching TRBD1. The assigned J gene may be wrong: the sequence end matches TRBJ2-7 better. Germline CDR1 reads SGHNT; CDR2 reads YYREEE (reference sequence). This CDR3 is 15 amino acids long. The CDR3 protein is CASSWGQPDLYEQYF. For the CDR3, the DNA is TGTGCCAGCAGCTGGGGACAGCCTGACCTATACGAGCAGTACTTC.

The gene calls are TRBV12-5 and TRBJ1-2; D uncertain. Germline CDR1 and CDR2: LGHNT and FRNRAP. Between the trimmed V and J ends, which lost 5 bases and 1 base, there was a span of 5 bases. CDR3 length: 12 residues. The CDR3 coding sequence is TGTGCTAGTGGTGAGGTTAACTATGGCTACACCTTC. It codes for CASGEVNYGYTF.

This sequence joins TRBV11-2 and TRBJ2-3; D is ambiguous. CDR3 length equals 14 residues. The V end was cut by 0 bases, the J end by 3 bases, with 7 bases between. Germline V gene data show CDR1 as SGHAT and CDR2 as FQNNGV. The CDR3 coding sequence is TGTGCCAGCAGCTTAGATACTCTTACAGATACGCAGTATTTT. It is translated as CASSLDTLTDTQYF.

The chain has TRBV11-1 and TRBJ2-1, with 12 positions matching TRBD2. The CDR3 length is 16 residues. CDR1 and CDR2 (germline): SGHAT, FQDESV (reference sequence). The J segment lost 4 bases and the V segment lost 7 bases, leaving 8 bases of the junction unmatched. CDR3 nucleotide sequence: TGTGCCAGCACCTTCAGGACTAGCGGGGCATACAATGAGCAGTTCTTC. This gives the protein CASTFRTSGAYNEQFF.

This chain connects TRBV5-1 to TRBJ2-5; TRBD2 matches at 15 bases. V was clipped by 2 bases and J by 7 bases; unmatched bases: 6. Germline lookup yields CDR1 SGHRS and CDR2 YFSETQ. This CDR3 spans 16 amino acids. CDR3 protein: CASSFGLAGGPLTQYF. The DNA of the CDR3 is TGCGCCAGCAGCTTTGGACTAGCGGGGGGGCCGTTGACCCAGTACTTC. Full variable domain (missing parts from reference TRBV5-1 and TRBJ2-5): KAGVTQTPRYLIKTRGQQVTLSCSPISGHRSVSWYQQTPGQGLQFLFEYFSETQRNKGNFPGRFSGRQFSNSRSEMNVSTLELGDSALYLCASSFGLAGGPLTQYFGPGTRLLVL.

The chain uses TRBV7-8 and TRBJ1-5; D gene unclear. Trimming stripped 3 bases from V and 9 bases from J, with 15 bases between. Germline assignment: CDR1 SGHVS and CDR2 FQNEAQ. This CDR3 spans 14 amino acids. CDR3 amino acids: CASSLTGRRAPQHF. The CDR3 DNA is TGTGCCAGCAGCTTGACGGGAAGGCGAGCGCCCCAGCATTTT.

The chain couples TRBV11-2 to TRBJ2-6; D is perhaps TRBD1 (6 bases). Germline assignment: CDR1 SGHAT and CDR2 FQNNGV. The germline V and J ends were trimmed by 5 bases and 0 bases, with 14 bases remaining between them. The CDR3 is 17 residues long. This CDR3 reads CASSLTDSLSGANVLTF. The CDR3 DNA reads TGTGCCAGCAGCCTTACGGACAGCCTCTCTGGGGCCAACGTCCTGACTTTC.

This clone was detected once. The rearrangement links TRBV6-5 to TRBJ2-2; D unresolved. Trimming cost V 6 bases and J 4 bases, with 9 bases left between them. The CDR3 runs to 13 residues. Germline V gene lookup returns CDR1 MNHEY and CDR2 SVGAGI. CDR3 region: CASRQSLTGELFF. DNA of the CDR3: TGTGCCAGCAGGCAGTCCCTCACCGGGGAGCTGTTTTTT.

V is TRBV2 and J is TRBJ2-1; 10 positions agree with TRBD1. The trim removed 0 bases at V and 8 bases at J, leaving 4 bases unmatched. The CDR3 contains 15 residues. The germline CDR1 and CDR2 sequences are SNHLY and FYNNEI. The CDR3 bases are TGTGCCAGCAGTGAAGCGCTTGGGACAGGGGATGAGCAGTTCTTC. This encodes CASSEALGTGDEQFF. The whole variable domain, filled in from reference TRBV2 and TRBJ2-1, reads EPEVTQTPSHQVTQMGQEVILRCVPISNHLYFYWYRQILGQKVEFLVSFYNNEISEKSEIFDDQFSVERPDGSNFTLKIRSTKLEDSAMYFCASSEALGTGDEQFFGPGTRLTVL.

The chain joins TRBV14 to TRBJ2-7; 8 bases are shared with TRBD2. Trimming took 4 bases from V and 0 from J; bases not matched to a gene: 5. The CDR3 extends over 15 amino acids. Germline values: CDR1 SGHDN, CDR2 FVKESK. CDR3 coding DNA: TGTGCCAGCAGCCTTAGCGGGGTTCTCTCCTACGAGCAGTACTTC. It encodes CASSLSGVLSYEQYF.